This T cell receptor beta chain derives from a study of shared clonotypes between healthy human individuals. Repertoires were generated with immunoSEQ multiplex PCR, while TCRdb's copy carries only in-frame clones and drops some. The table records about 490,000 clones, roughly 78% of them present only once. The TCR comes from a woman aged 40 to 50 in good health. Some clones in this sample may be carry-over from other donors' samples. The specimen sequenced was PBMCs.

The CDR3, as DNA: TGTGCCAGCAGTGAAGCGCTATTACTAGCCGGCGGCGAGCAGTACTTC. Its translation: CASSEALLLAGGEQYF. The chain is built from TRBV6-1 and TRBJ2-7, with D perhaps matching TRBD2 (6 bases). This CDR3 has 16 residues. V was shortened by 0 bases and J by 6 bases, with 18 bases between the two germline ends. Germline assignment: CDR1 MNHNS and CDR2 SASEGT.